This TCR beta chain was captured by sequencing in a study of beta chain features in type 1 diabetes. CDR1 is MNHNS and CDR2 is SASEGT in the germline V gene. After removal of 7 bases from V and 2 bases from J, the junction contained 8 bases not matched to a gene. CDR3 size: 14 residues. Every donor provided one heparinised blood draw, which averaged approximately 120 mL. Of the isolated RNA, all was reverse transcribed, and so the sequenced material was expressed TCRB transcripts. Some clones are missing from TCRdb's copy, which holds only in-frame ones; the method was immunoSEQ multiplex PCR. The sample lists some 290,000 clones, 14% occurring once. Points on this clone: Its target is not known.

Study findings and constraints: Shorter TCRB CDR3s, moderately but significantly so, marked every one of the four CD4+ subsets in Type 1 diabetes patients. Compared to healthy donors, patients appeared to have naive, central memory and Treg TCRB repertoires that were more alike. Whether TCRB rearrangement is influenced by HLA type went unresolved here. VDJ junctions from patients with type 1 diabetes contained fewer insertions and more deletions.

The chain employs TRBV6-1 and TRBJ2-7; TRBD1 matches at 7 bases. Sample: naive CD4+ T cells from blood. This receptor was identified in a man aged 25 to 40 with type 1 diabetes. The chain's CDR3 is CASTLTGITYEQYF. For the CDR3, the DNA is TGTGCCAGCACCTTGACAGGGATAACCTACGAGCAGTACTTC.